This TCR beta chain was profiled in a study of neurological immune-mediated disorders. Study in general: Among approximately 34 multiple sclerosis patients, around 30 were relapsing-remitting and 3 were secondary progressive. Study observations and caveats: Levels of TCR clonal expansion peaked in HTLV-1-associated myelopathy and reached their lowest in multiple sclerosis, under those of healthy controls. When the repertoires were grouped phylogenetically, those of 18 of the 34 multiple sclerosis patients came together in a single cluster of related CDR3 sequences, which points to a possible repertoire-level signature.

Trimming shortened V by 5 bases and J by 3 bases, and 15 bases separated the two germline ends. The CDR3 is made up of 15 amino acids. Germline CDR1 and CDR2: SGHTA and FQGNSA. Each TCR transcript was tagged with a 10-nucleotide random UMI during 5'RACE. TCRdb reprocessed the 5' RACE reads with MiXCR, giving one entry per CDR3 protein. Found here are roughly 90,000 distinct CDR3 sequences, roughly 3.2% of them singletons; the top ten hold about 2.9%. This clonotype was recorded at least ten times. Its specificity is unknown. The chain links TRBV7-2 to TRBJ2-3; D is undetermined. The TCR was taken from a woman aged 45-60 years with multiple sclerosis. The sample consisted of PBMCs. The CDR3 reads CASSPGPYSTDTQYF. The CDR3 nucleotides are TGTGCCAGCAGCCCCGGGCCCTACTCAACAGATACGCAGTATTTT. Using reference TRBV7-2 and TRBJ2-3 for the parts outside the CDR3, the full variable domain is GAGVSQSPSNKVTEKGKDVELRCDPISGHTALYWYRQSLGQGLEFLIYFQGNSAPDKSGLPSDRFSAERTGGSVSTLTIQRTQQEDSAVYLCASSPGPYSTDTQYFGPGTRLTVL.